This TCR beta chain is from a study of blood T cell repertoires in COVID-19. Study details: Researchers got acute and convalescent COVID-19 samples from the United States, Italy and Spain. In each case, the material was cDNA or gDNA derived from T cells, B-cell-depleted T cells, or PBMCs.

This clone appeared a few times. The authors' processing: The authors estimated nucleated cell counts from reference gene primer amplification. Clones were sequenced by immunoSEQ multiplex PCR, and TCRdb holds only the in-frame ones, with some missing. For V, J and clone size, that table is used; D and trimming come from the DNA. The sample contains 160,000 or so clones, approximately 87% of which appear only once. This CDR3 has 16 residues. Germline lookup yields CDR1 SGHRS and CDR2 YFSETQ. With 4 bases removed from V and 0 bases from J, the gap between germline ends came to 16 bases. Sequenced material: peripheral blood. The source is a woman between 65 and 79 years old with acute or convalescent COVID-19. V is TRBV5-1 and J is TRBJ1-1; D is possibly TRBD1 (6 bases). CDR3 protein: CASSADPGTLNTEAFF. CDR3 DNA: TGCGCCAGCAGCGCCGACCCCGGGACACTGAACACTGAAGCTTTCTTT.